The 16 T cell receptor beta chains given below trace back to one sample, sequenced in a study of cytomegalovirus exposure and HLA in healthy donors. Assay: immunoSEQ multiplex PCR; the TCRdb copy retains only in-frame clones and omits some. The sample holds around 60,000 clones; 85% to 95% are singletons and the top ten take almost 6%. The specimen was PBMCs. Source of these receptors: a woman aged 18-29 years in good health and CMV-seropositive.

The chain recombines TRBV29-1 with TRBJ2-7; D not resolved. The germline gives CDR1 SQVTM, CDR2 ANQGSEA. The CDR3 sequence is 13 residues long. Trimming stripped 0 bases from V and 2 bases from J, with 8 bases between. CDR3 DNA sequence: TGCAGCGTTGAAGATAAACACGCCTACGAGCAGTACTTC. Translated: CSVEDKHAYEQYF.

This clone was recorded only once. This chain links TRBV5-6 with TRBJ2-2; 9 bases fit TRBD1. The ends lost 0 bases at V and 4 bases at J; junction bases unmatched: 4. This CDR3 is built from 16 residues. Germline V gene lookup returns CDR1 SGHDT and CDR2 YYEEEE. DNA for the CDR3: TGTGCCAGCAGCTTGGTGGCGACAGGGGGCACCGGGGAGCTGTTTTTT. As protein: CASSLVATGGTGELFF.

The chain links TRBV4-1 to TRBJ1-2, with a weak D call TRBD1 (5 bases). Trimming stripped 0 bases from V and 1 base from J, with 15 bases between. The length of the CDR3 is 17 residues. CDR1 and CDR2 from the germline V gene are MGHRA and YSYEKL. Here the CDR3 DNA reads TGCGCCAGCAGCCAAGAACCAGGGCCGAATGTTAACTATGGCTACACCTTC. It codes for CASSQEPGPNVNYGYTF.

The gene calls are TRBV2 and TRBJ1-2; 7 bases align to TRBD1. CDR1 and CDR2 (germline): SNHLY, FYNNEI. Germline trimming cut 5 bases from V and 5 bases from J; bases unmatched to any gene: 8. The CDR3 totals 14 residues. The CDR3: CASSSSGTAYGYTF. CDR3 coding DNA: TGTGCCAGCAGTTCATCCGGGACAGCATATGGCTACACCTTC.

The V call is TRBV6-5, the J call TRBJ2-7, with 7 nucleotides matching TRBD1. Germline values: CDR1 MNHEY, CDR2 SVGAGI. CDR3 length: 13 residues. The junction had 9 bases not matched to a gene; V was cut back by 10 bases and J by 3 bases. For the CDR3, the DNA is TGTGCCACCTCCCGGGCAGGGGGCTACGAGCAGTACTTC. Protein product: CATSRAGGYEQYF.

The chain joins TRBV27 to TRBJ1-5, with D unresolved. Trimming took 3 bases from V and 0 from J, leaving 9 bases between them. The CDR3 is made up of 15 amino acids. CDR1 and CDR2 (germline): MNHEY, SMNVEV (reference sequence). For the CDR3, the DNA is TGTGCCAGCAGTTTCGGCGGTTATAGCAATCAGCCCCAGCATTTT. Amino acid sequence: CASSFGGYSNQPQHF.

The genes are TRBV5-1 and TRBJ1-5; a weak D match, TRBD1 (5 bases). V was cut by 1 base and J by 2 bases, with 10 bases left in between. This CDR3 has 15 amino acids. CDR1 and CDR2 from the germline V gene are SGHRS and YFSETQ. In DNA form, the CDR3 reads TGCGCCAGCAGCTTGACAGGAGAGGGCAATCAGCCCCAGCATTTT. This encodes CASSLTGEGNQPQHF.

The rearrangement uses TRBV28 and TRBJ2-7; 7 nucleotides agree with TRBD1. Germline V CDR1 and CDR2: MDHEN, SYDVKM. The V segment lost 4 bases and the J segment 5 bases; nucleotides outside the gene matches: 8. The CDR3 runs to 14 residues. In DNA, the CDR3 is TGTGCCAGCAGTTCGTACAGGGGAAGGGACGAGCAGTACTTC. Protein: CASSSYRGRDEQYF.

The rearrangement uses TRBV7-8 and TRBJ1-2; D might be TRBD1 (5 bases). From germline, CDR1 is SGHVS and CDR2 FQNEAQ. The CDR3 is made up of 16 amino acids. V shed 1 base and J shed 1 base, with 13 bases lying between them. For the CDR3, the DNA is TGTGCCAGCAGCTTAGTAGGGGTCGTCAGTAACTATGGCTACACCTTC. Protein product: CASSLVGVVSNYGYTF.

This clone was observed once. The DNA of the CDR3 is TGTGCCACCAGCAGGATAAGCGGTGTAGGGCGTGATGAGCAGTTCTTC. This codes for CATSRISGVGRDEQFF. The chain couples TRBV15 to TRBJ2-1, with D tentatively TRBD2 (5 bases). Germline V lookup: CDR1 LNHNV, CDR2 YYDKDF (reference sequence). This CDR3 region has 16 residues. V lost 3 bases to trimming and J lost 8 bases, with 20 bases between them.

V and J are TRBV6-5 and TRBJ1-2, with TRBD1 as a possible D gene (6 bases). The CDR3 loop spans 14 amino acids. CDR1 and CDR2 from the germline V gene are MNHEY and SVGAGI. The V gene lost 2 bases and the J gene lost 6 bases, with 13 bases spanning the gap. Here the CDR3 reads CASSYRRAGDGYTF. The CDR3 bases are TGTGCCAGCAGTTACCGGCGGGCAGGGGATGGCTACACCTTC.

CDR3 in DNA: TGTGCCAGCATAGATGTAAGCGGGTCTACCTACGAGCAGTACTTC. It specifies CASIDVSGSTYEQYF. V usage is TRBV6-6 and J usage is TRBJ2-7, with D possibly being TRBD2 (6 bases). Germline loops: CDR1 MNHNY, CDR2 SVGAGI (reference sequence). The CDR3 is made up of 15 amino acids. Trimming shortened V by 7 bases and J by 2 bases, and 18 bases separated the two germline ends.

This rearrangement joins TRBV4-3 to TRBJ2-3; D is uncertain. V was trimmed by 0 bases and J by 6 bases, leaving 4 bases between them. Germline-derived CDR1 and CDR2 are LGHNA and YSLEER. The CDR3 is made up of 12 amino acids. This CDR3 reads CASSQDRDTQYF. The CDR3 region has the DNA TGCGCCAGCAGCCAAGATCGTGATACGCAGTATTTT.

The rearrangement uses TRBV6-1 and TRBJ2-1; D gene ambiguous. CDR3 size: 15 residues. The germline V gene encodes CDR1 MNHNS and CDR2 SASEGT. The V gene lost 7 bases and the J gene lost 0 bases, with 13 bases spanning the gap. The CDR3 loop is CASIFVGSSYNEQFF. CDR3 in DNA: TGTGCCAGCATTTTTGTTGGCAGCTCCTACAATGAGCAGTTCTTC.

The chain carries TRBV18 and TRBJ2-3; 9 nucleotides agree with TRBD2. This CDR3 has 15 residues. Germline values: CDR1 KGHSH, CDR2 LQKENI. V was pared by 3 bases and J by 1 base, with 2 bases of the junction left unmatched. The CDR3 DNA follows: TGTGCCAGCTCACCGTGGACTAGCGGCACAGATACGCAGTATTTT. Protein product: CASSPWTSGTDTQYF.

CDR3: CASSIGLAGGADTQYF. The CDR3 DNA is TGTGCCAGTAGTATCGGACTAGCGGGAGGTGCAGATACGCAGTATTTT. V and J are TRBV19 and TRBJ2-3; TRBD2 aligns across 14 bases. There are 16 residues in the CDR3. Germline CDR1 reads LNHDA; CDR2 reads SQIVND (reference sequence). V gave up 3 bases and J gave up 4 bases; unmatched junction bases: 3.